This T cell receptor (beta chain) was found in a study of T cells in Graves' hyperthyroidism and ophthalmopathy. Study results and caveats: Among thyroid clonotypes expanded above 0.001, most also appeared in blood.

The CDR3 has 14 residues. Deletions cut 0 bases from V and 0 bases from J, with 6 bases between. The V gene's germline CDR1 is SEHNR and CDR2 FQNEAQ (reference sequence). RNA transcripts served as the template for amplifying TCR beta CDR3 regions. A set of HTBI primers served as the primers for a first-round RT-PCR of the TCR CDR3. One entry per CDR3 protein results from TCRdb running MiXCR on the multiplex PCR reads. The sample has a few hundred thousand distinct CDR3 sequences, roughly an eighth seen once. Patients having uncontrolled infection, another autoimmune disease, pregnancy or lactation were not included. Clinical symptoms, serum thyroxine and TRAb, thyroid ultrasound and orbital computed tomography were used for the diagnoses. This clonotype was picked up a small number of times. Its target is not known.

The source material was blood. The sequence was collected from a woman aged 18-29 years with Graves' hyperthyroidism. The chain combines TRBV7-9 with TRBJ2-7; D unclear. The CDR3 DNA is TGTGCCAGCAGCTTAGCGGCCTTCTCCTACGAGCAGTACTTC. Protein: CASSLAAFSYEQYF.